Shown below are 16 T cell receptor beta chains from a single sample sequenced in a study of cytomegalovirus exposure and HLA in healthy donors. The PCR employed 60 Vbeta primers together with 13 Jbeta primers. The method was immunoSEQ multiplex PCR; TCRdb's version includes in-frame clones alone and lacks a portion of them. Seen here are 100,000 to 150,000 clones, around 74% observed once, and the top ten hold around 3.9%. The material sequenced was PBMCs. These receptors came from a woman aged 50 to 60 in good health and CMV-seropositive.

This sequence joins TRBV5-1 and TRBJ2-7; no firm D call. The CDR3 runs to 15 residues. CDR1 SGHRS and CDR2 YFSETQ come from the germline V gene. Trimming stripped 4 bases from V and 0 bases from J, with 14 bases between. The CDR3 region has the DNA TGCGCCAGCAGCCTAACTCCGCCCCTCTCCTACGAGCAGTACTTC. It encodes CASSLTPPLSYEQYF. The full variable domain, its missing parts supplied by reference TRBV5-1 and TRBJ2-7, is KAGVTQTPRYLIKTRGQQVTLSCSPISGHRSVSWYQQTPGQGLQFLFEYFSETQRNKGNFPGRFSGRQFSNSRSEMNVSTLELGDSALYLCASSLTPPLSYEQYFGPGTRLTVT.

This clone was detected only a few times. This chain joins TRBV10-2 and TRBJ1-2; D remains unclear. Between the trimmed V and J ends, which lost 5 bases and 1 base, there was a span of 5 bases. This CDR3 has 12 amino acids. From germline, CDR1 is WSHSY and CDR2 SAAADI. Here the CDR3 DNA reads TGCGCCAGCAGTCCAGATAACTATGGCTACACCTTC. Translated: CASSPDNYGYTF.

The chain combines TRBV4-3 with TRBJ1-6; 9 positions match TRBD1. V shed 4 bases and J 7 bases; nucleotides not matched to a gene: 2. Germline CDR1 and CDR2: LGHNA and YSLEER. The CDR3 length is 14 residues. CDR3 region: CASSRDRVNSPLHF. CDR3 nucleotides: TGCGCCAGCAGCCGGGACAGGGTGAATTCACCCCTCCACTTT.

The chain is built from TRBV6-1 and TRBJ2-7; no definite D call. V dropped 7 bases and J dropped 3 bases, with 13 bases sitting between them. Germline values: CDR1 MNHNS, CDR2 SASEGT. This CDR3 comprises 13 residues. CDR3 DNA sequence: TGTGCCAGCAAACCGTGGTCAGGCTACGAGCAGTACTTC. Translating gives CASKPWSGYEQYF.

The rearrangement uses TRBV27 and TRBJ2-1; 7 bases line up with TRBD2. From germline, CDR1 is MNHEY and CDR2 SMNVEV (reference sequence). CDR3 length: 16 amino acids. The V gene end was trimmed by 4 bases and the J gene end by 5 bases; junction bases not matched to a gene: 11. CDR3 amino acids: CASSSLGAGVNNEQFF. CDR3 DNA sequence: TGTGCCAGCAGTTCCCTCGGGGCGGGGGTGAACAATGAGCAGTTCTTC.

The gene calls are TRBV9 and TRBJ1-4, with D unresolved. From germline, CDR1 is SGDLS and CDR2 YYNGEE. The CDR3 contains 13 residues. V lost 3 bases and J lost 7, with 10 bases in between. CDR3 in DNA: TGTGCCAGCAGCGCCCTAACTGGTGAAAAACTGTTTTTT. It encodes CASSALTGEKLFF.

The chain is built from TRBV6-5 and TRBJ1-2, with D unclear. Germline-derived CDR1 and CDR2 are MNHEY and SVGAGI. The CDR3 has 13 amino acids. V shed 4 bases and J shed 7 bases, with 13 bases lying between them. CDR3 sequence: CASSWGGESGYTF. The CDR3 DNA follows: TGTGCCAGCAGTTGGGGAGGAGAATCTGGCTACACCTTC.

This clone came up many times. The J gene is TRBJ2-2, the V gene TRBV11-2; TRBD2 matches at 7 bases. With 4 bases clipped from V and 6 bases from J, the junction kept 11 bases outside the gene matches. The CDR3 loop spans 16 amino acids. Germline-derived CDR1 and CDR2 are SGHAT and FQNNGV. CDR3 in amino acids: CASSSPLRGGPGELFF. Written as DNA, the CDR3 is TGTGCCAGCAGCTCTCCCCTCCGGGGAGGGCCCGGGGAGCTGTTTTTT.

In this sample, this clone turned up once. The chain has TRBV29-1 and TRBJ2-7; TRBD1 matches at 8 bases. From germline, CDR1 is SQVTM and CDR2 ANQGSEA. J lost 2 bases, V lost 7 bases, and 7 bases had no gene match. There are 13 residues in the CDR3. The CDR3 spells CSASQGVTYEQYF. The DNA of the CDR3 is TGCAGCGCTTCACAGGGGGTCACCTACGAGCAGTACTTC.

The genes are TRBV6-1 and TRBJ2-3; 16 bases agree with TRBD2. The CDR3 runs to 18 residues. Germline loops: CDR1 MNHNS, CDR2 SASEGT. With V trimmed by 3 bases and J by 3 bases, 6 bases remained unmatched. In nucleotides, the CDR3 is TGTGCCAGCAGTGAGGTGGGACTAGCGGGGGGGAGGACAGATACGCAGTATTTT. This sequence encodes CASSEVGLAGGRTDTQYF.

This clone appeared a few times. This chain joins TRBV14 and TRBJ2-7, with D perhaps matching TRBD1 (5 bases). Per germline, CDR1 SGHDN and CDR2 FVKESK. V lost 0 bases and J lost 6, with 12 bases in between. The CDR3 has 14 amino acids. The CDR3 protein is CASSQDSVGPEQYF. The CDR3 nucleotides read TGTGCCAGCAGCCAAGATTCTGTGGGGCCCGAGCAGTACTTC.

This rearrangement joins TRBV6-4 to TRBJ2-3, with a possible D match to TRBD2 (7 bases). The V end was cut by 3 bases, the J end by 4 bases, with 17 bases between. The CDR3 is 16 residues long. In germline, CDR1 is MRHNA, CDR2 SNTAGT. CDR3 DNA: TGTGCCAGCAGTGATAGAGGGGGGGCCTCCGCAGATACGCAGTATTTT. Protein: CASSDRGGASADTQYF.

In this sample, this clone turned up a few times. The chain carries TRBV6-6 and TRBJ1-2; tentatively, D is TRBD1 (5 bases). CDR3 length: 13 amino acids. V shed 7 bases and J shed 0 bases, with 9 bases lying between them. CDR1 is MNHNY, CDR2 SVGAGI, per germline (reference sequence). The CDR3 DNA is TGTGCCAGCAATGACAGTCCTAACTATGGCTACACCTTC. It yields the protein CASNDSPNYGYTF.

This clone turned up a few times. The V gene is TRBV19, the J gene TRBJ1-5; D is possibly TRBD1 (5 bases). With 10 bases removed from V and 8 bases from J, the gap between germline ends came to 18 bases. Germline lookup yields CDR1 LNHDA and CDR2 SQIVND (reference sequence). This CDR3 has 13 amino acids. This CDR3 reads CATQGVDREPQHF. In DNA form, the CDR3 reads TGTGCCACGCAGGGTGTGGATAGAGAGCCCCAGCATTTT.

V and J are TRBV27 and TRBJ2-7; a possible D gene is TRBD2 (5 bases). V gave up 3 bases and J gave up 5 bases, with 8 bases separating them. The CDR3 sequence is 12 residues long. Germline assignment: CDR1 MNHEY and CDR2 SMNVEV (reference sequence). As DNA, the CDR3 is TGTGCCAGCAGTTTGAACGGGAACGAGCAGTACTTC. It yields the protein CASSLNGNEQYF.

This clone was observed a handful of times. The chain has TRBV11-3 and TRBJ1-6; no reliable D call. The V end was cut by 5 bases, the J end by 5 bases, with 7 bases between. This CDR3 comprises 13 residues. Germline assignment: CDR1 SGHNT and CDR2 YENEEA. CDR3 DNA: TGTGCCAGCAGCCAACTAAATAATTCACCCCTCCACTTT. Protein sequence: CASSQLNNSPLHF.